This T cell receptor beta chain emerged from a study of blood T cell repertoires in COVID-19. This clone showed up many times. Libraries were prepared by immunoSEQ multiplex PCR; TCRdb keeps only in-frame clonotypes and omits some of them. The table has about 200,000 clones, around 84% seen once. The CDR3 sequence is 13 residues long. CDR1 and CDR2 (germline): LGHNA, YNFKEQ. Trimming cost V 0 bases and J 5 bases, with 7 bases left between them. The chain couples TRBV4-2 to TRBJ2-5, with D maybe TRBD1 (5 bases). The sequenced sample was peripheral blood. The receptor's source is a human donor in a cohort sampled during active COVID-19. The CDR3, as DNA: TGTGCCAGCAGCCAAGAGGGGCGCGAGACCCAGTACTTC. Translating gives CASSQEGRETQYF.